Below are 29 T cell receptor beta chains sequenced from a single sample in a study of blood T cell repertoires in COVID-19. Method: immunoSEQ multiplex PCR; TCRdb's copy keeps in-frame clones and lacks some. Of some 320,000 clones listed, roughly 86% are singletons. The source material was peripheral blood. The source is a woman younger than 45 with COVID-19, enrolled during active disease.

This clone occurred once. J is TRBJ2-1 and V is TRBV11-2; 14 nucleotides match TRBD2. The CDR3 consists of 16 residues. From germline, CDR1 is SGHAT and CDR2 FQNNGV. After removal of 3 bases from V and 5 bases from J, the junction contained 3 bases not matched to a gene. The CDR3, as DNA: TGTGCCAGCAGCTTGGGACTAGCGGGGGCAAACAATGAGCAGTTCTTC. It encodes CASSLGLAGANNEQFF.

The J gene is TRBJ1-1, the V gene TRBV11-2; 7 bases agree with TRBD1. The junction had 7 bases not matched to a gene; V was cut back by 1 base and J by 5 bases. Germline lookup yields CDR1 SGHAT and CDR2 FQNNGV. CDR3 length equals 15 residues. CDR3 sequence (DNA): TGTGCCAGCAGCTTAGCCCAGGGGGAAGGGACTGAAGCTTTCTTT. It codes for CASSLAQGEGTEAFF.

This clone was seen just once. This chain uses TRBV7-6 with TRBJ1-6, with 8 positions matching TRBD1. Unmatched junction bases numbered 9, after V lost 0 bases and J lost 8 bases. The CDR3 is made up of 17 amino acids. The germline V gene encodes CDR1 SGHVS and CDR2 FNYEAQ. In DNA, the CDR3 is TGTGCCAGCAGCTTAGCCCCGGGACAGGCCATTGATTCACCCCTCCACTTT. Translated, it gives CASSLAPGQAIDSPLHF.

This clone has only one observation. The rearrangement links TRBV6-2 or TRBV6-3 to TRBJ1-5, with D possibly TRBD1 on 6 matching bases. CDR1 is MNHEY, CDR2 SVGEGT, per germline. The V and J ends lost 0 bases and 6 bases respectively, with 18 bases between them. This CDR3 is 17 amino acids long. The CDR3 reads CASSYSKLPGDAQPQHF. The CDR3 DNA sequence: TGTGCCAGCAGTTACTCGAAACTCCCAGGGGATGCTCAGCCCCAGCATTTT.

This chain joins TRBV19 and TRBJ1-1; TRBD1 matches at 9 bases. V was clipped by 6 bases and J by 1 base; unmatched bases: 6. This CDR3 spans 15 amino acids. CDR1 is LNHDA and CDR2 is SQIVND in the germline V gene (reference sequence). The CDR3 DNA sequence: TGTGCCAGTAGGGTAGTGGGACAGGGGAACACTGAAGCTTTCTTT. This translates into CASRVVGQGNTEAFF.

J is TRBJ2-3 and V is TRBV6-5; 10 nucleotides match TRBD1. CDR3 length: 16 residues. Germline V gene lookup returns CDR1 MNHEY and CDR2 SVGAGI. The V segment lost 0 bases and the J segment 0 bases; nucleotides outside the gene matches: 0. In DNA, the CDR3 is TGTGCCAGCAGTTACTCGGGACAGGGGAGCACAGATACGCAGTATTTT. It translates to CASSYSGQGSTDTQYF.

This clone was detected a few times. CDR3 region: CATSHAFIHGYTF. The CDR3 nucleotides read TGTGCCACCAGCCACGCGTTCATACATGGCTACACCTTC. This chain links TRBV15 with TRBJ1-2; D is uncertain. Trimming stripped 5 bases from V and 6 bases from J, with 13 bases between. CDR3 length: 13 amino acids. Germline assignment: CDR1 LNHNV and CDR2 YYDKDF (reference sequence).

The V gene is TRBV11-2, the J gene TRBJ2-2; 9 bases match TRBD1. The V segment lost 9 bases and the J segment 4 bases; nucleotides outside the gene matches: 9. The CDR3 loop spans 15 amino acids. Germline CDR1 and CDR2: SGHAT and FQNNGV. CDR3 loop: CASIRDRVGTGELFF. The CDR3 DNA reads TGTGCCAGTATCCGGGACAGGGTAGGCACCGGGGAGCTGTTTTTT.

In this sample, this clone turned up once. The J gene is TRBJ2-7, the V gene TRBV27; 7 nucleotides match TRBD1. The germline CDR1 and CDR2 sequences are MNHEY and SMNVEV (reference sequence). The CDR3 sequence is 15 residues long. With 4 bases clipped from V and 3 bases from J, the junction kept 9 bases outside the gene matches. CDR3 DNA: TGTGCCAGCAGTTCTTTCACAGGGGTTGACTACGAGCAGTACTTC. Translated, it gives CASSSFTGVDYEQYF.

The gene calls are TRBV5-1 and TRBJ2-3; unclear D gene. The CDR3 sequence is 12 residues long. V lost 3 bases and J lost 5, with 7 bases in between. The germline V gene encodes CDR1 SGHRS and CDR2 YFSETQ. The CDR3 protein is CASSSHVDTQYF. The CDR3, as DNA: TGCGCCAGCAGCTCACACGTAGATACGCAGTATTTT.

The rearrangement joins TRBV10-3 to TRBJ1-4; 7 nucleotides match TRBD1. V lost 4 bases and J lost 8; bases outside the gene matches: 4. This CDR3 spans 13 amino acids. Germline lookup yields CDR1 ENHRY and CDR2 SYGVKD. CDR3 amino acids: CAISGGQDEKLFF. CDR3 sequence (DNA): TGTGCCATCAGTGGAGGACAGGACGAAAAACTGTTTTTT.

The CDR3 bases are TGTGCCTGGGAGACCTTACAGGGATCCTACGAGCAGTACTTC. Encoded protein: CAWETLQGSYEQYF. This chain joins TRBV30 and TRBJ2-7, with D tentatively TRBD1 (6 bases). Trimming shortened V by 5 bases and J by 1 base, and 15 bases separated the two germline ends. Germline values: CDR1 GTSNPN, CDR2 SVGIG (reference sequence). This CDR3 spans 14 amino acids.

This clone has only one observation. The genes are TRBV5-4 and TRBJ1-5; D unresolved. CDR3 size: 13 residues. The germline V and J ends were trimmed by 2 bases and 8 bases, with 11 bases remaining between them. Germline V gene sequence: CDR1 SGHNT, CDR2 YYREEE (reference sequence). DNA of the CDR3: TGTGCCAGCAGCTTACTTCCTTTCGAGCCCCAGCATTTT. This gives the protein CASSLLPFEPQHF.

The rearrangement uses TRBV6-5 and TRBJ1-6, with 10 bases aligning to TRBD1. The CDR3 loop spans 14 amino acids. CDR1 and CDR2 (germline): MNHEY, SVGAGI. Trimming took 6 bases from V and 8 from J; bases not matched to a gene: 4. The CDR3: CASRSDRGYSPLHF. The CDR3 DNA reads TGTGCCAGCAGATCGGACAGGGGGTATTCACCCCTCCACTTT.

A few counts support this clone. The CDR3 region is CASRNNRGPYEQYF. The CDR3 region has the DNA TGTGCCAGCAGAAACAACAGGGGGCCCTACGAGCAGTACTTC. The chain couples TRBV3-1 (or the pseudogene TRBV3-2) to TRBJ2-7; 9 nucleotides align to TRBD1. There are 14 residues in the CDR3. Losses at the gene ends were 6 bases for V and 2 bases for J; bases not matched to a gene: 5. The germline gives CDR1 LGHDT, CDR2 YNNKEL (reference sequence).

The table lists this clone with a count of one. The V gene is TRBV29-1, the J gene TRBJ2-1, with D possibly TRBD2 on 6 matching bases. The germline gives CDR1 SQVTM, CDR2 ANQGSEA. The CDR3 spans 9 residues. The CDR3 reads CSGGKGEFF. The CDR3 nucleotides are TGCAGTGGAGGGAAAGGGGAGTTCTTC.

The genes are TRBV13 and TRBJ2-7, with TRBD1 matching over 8 bases. V trimming: 4 bases; J trimming: 3 bases; junction bases outside the gene matches: 5. Germline CDR1 reads PRHDT; CDR2 reads FYEKMQ (reference sequence). This CDR3 has 14 residues. CDR3 sequence: CASSWTGYYYEQYF. CDR3 nucleotide sequence: TGTGCCAGCAGCTGGACAGGGTATTACTACGAGCAGTACTTC.

The chain's CDR3 is CASSESTQGGDEQFF. The CDR3 DNA reads as TGCGCCAGCAGTGAGTCGACCCAGGGAGGGGACGAGCAGTTCTTC. This chain connects TRBV10-1 to TRBJ2-1; TRBD2 matches at 7 bases. This CDR3 contains 15 residues. CDR1 is WNHNN and CDR2 is SYGVQD in the germline V gene (reference sequence). The ends lost 0 bases at V and 10 bases at J; junction bases unmatched: 9.

This chain connects TRBV10-3 to TRBJ2-3; 7 positions match TRBD1. With 6 bases clipped from V and 0 bases from J, the junction kept 3 bases outside the gene matches. This CDR3 is 14 amino acids long. Per the germline V gene, CDR1 is ENHRY and CDR2 is SYGVKD. The CDR3 sequence: CAIRTGQSTDTQYF. The DNA for the CDR3 is TGTGCCATCAGGACAGGGCAGAGCACAGATACGCAGTATTTT.

V usage is TRBV2 and J usage is TRBJ2-5; 8 bases agree with TRBD2. Germline CDR1 is SNHLY and CDR2 is FYNNEI. V shed 7 bases and J 1 base; nucleotides not matched to a gene: 2. The CDR3 runs to 13 residues. The CDR3 DNA follows: TGTGCCAGCATGGCGGGGGGCCAAGAGACCCAGTACTTC. It encodes CASMAGGQETQYF.

The rearrangement links TRBV18 to TRBJ2-7; D is perhaps TRBD2 (5 bases). V was cut by 5 bases and J by 2 bases, with 7 bases left in between. Germline CDR1 and CDR2: KGHSH and LQKENI. This CDR3 is 12 amino acids long. The CDR3 DNA follows: TGTGCCAGCTCATTCGGGACCTACGAGCAGTACTTC. This translates into CASSFGTYEQYF.

The V gene is TRBV27, the J gene TRBJ2-7; possible D gene TRBD1, 6 bases. V lost 5 bases to trimming and J lost 1 base, with 9 bases between them. Germline loops: CDR1 MNHEY, CDR2 SMNVEV (reference sequence). This CDR3 is 13 amino acids long. CDR3 coding DNA: TGTGCCAGCAGTACAGGGTTTTCCTACGAGCAGTACTTC. Translating gives CASSTGFSYEQYF.

This clone was seen just once. CDR3 in DNA: TGTGCCTGGGGCAGGGGGCAGGGGCAGCCCCAGCATTTT. It encodes CAWGRGQGQPQHF. The chain combines TRBV30 with TRBJ1-5; 8 nucleotides line up with TRBD1. This CDR3 has 13 residues. Germline CDR1 is GTSNPN and CDR2 is SVGIG (reference sequence). The junction had 7 bases not matched to a gene; V was cut back by 5 bases and J by 7 bases.

The chain joins TRBV19 to TRBJ2-4; TRBD1 might be the D (6 bases). From germline, CDR1 is LNHDA and CDR2 SQIVND (reference sequence). V lost 7 bases to trimming and J lost 1 base, with 20 bases between them. The CDR3 has 17 residues. The CDR3 nucleotides read TGTGCCAGTAAAGCGACAGGTTATGGGCGGGCCAAAAACATTCAGTACTTC. Protein product: CASKATGYGRAKNIQYF.

The chain has TRBV3-1 (or the pseudogene TRBV3-2) and TRBJ2-7, with 12 nucleotides matching TRBD2. Germline trimming cut 4 bases from V and 5 bases from J; bases unmatched to any gene: 3. The CDR3 runs to 14 residues. Germline lookup yields CDR1 LGHDT and CDR2 YNNKEL (reference sequence). This CDR3 is CASSRGLAGNEQYF. As DNA, the CDR3 is TGTGCCAGCAGCCGCGGACTAGCGGGGAACGAGCAGTACTTC.

DNA of the CDR3: TGTGCCAGCTCACCATGGCGGGGGACCAACTCCTATAATTCACCCCTCCACTTT. It codes for CASSPWRGTNSYNSPLHF. The chain combines TRBV18 with TRBJ1-6; a weak D match, TRBD1 (5 bases). The germline V gene encodes CDR1 KGHSH and CDR2 LQKENI. The CDR3 spans 18 residues. With 2 bases removed from V and 0 bases from J, the gap between germline ends came to 14 bases.

The chain uses TRBV18 and TRBJ1-1; TRBD1 matches 11 bases. The germline V gene has CDR1 KGHSH and CDR2 LQKENI. Trimming took 4 bases from V and 4 from J; bases not matched to a gene: 5. The CDR3 totals 15 residues. CDR3 region: CASSRDRGRGTEAFF. CDR3 nucleotides: TGTGCCAGCTCACGGGACAGGGGGAGAGGCACTGAAGCTTTCTTT.

The rearrangement joins TRBV7-6 to TRBJ1-2; D is ambiguous. V lost 4 bases and J lost 4, with 10 bases in between. The CDR3 is 13 amino acids. Germline CDR1 SGHVS, CDR2 FNYEAQ. CDR3 sequence: CASSSHTAYGYTF. DNA for the CDR3: TGTGCCAGCAGCTCCCACACAGCCTATGGCTACACCTTC.

The rearrangement uses TRBV3-1 (or the pseudogene TRBV3-2) and TRBJ2-2; 7 bases fit TRBD2. This CDR3 region has 14 residues. The ends lost 2 bases at V and 6 bases at J; junction bases unmatched: 3. Germline V gene lookup returns CDR1 LGHDT and CDR2 YNNKEL (reference sequence). The CDR3 is CASSQFRGAGELFF. In DNA, the CDR3 is TGTGCCAGCAGCCAATTCCGGGGGGCCGGGGAGCTGTTTTTT.